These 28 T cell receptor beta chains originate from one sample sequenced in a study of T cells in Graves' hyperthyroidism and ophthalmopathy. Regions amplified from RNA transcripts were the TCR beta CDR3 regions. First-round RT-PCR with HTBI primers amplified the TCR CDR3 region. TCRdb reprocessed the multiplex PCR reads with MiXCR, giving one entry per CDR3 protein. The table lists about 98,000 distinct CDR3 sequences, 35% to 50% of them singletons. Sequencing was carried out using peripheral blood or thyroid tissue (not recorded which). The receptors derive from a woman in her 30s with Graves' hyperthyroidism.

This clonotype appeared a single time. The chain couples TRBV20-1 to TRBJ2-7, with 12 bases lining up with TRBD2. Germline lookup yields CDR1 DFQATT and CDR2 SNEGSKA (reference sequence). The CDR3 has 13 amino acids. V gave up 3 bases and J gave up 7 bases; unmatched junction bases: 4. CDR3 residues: CSARRLAGEEQYF. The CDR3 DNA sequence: TGCAGTGCTAGGAGACTAGCGGGAGAGGAGCAGTACTTC.

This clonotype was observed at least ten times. The CDR3 sequence: CASSQGWTGPHQETQYF. The CDR3 bases are TGTGCCAGCAGCCAAGGATGGACAGGGCCACACCAAGAGACCCAGTACTTC. The V call is TRBV3-1, the J call TRBJ2-5; 8 nucleotides align to TRBD1. Germline V CDR1 and CDR2: LGHDT, YNNKEL (reference sequence). The CDR3 is 17 residues long. With V trimmed by 1 base and J by 0 bases, 7 bases remained unmatched.

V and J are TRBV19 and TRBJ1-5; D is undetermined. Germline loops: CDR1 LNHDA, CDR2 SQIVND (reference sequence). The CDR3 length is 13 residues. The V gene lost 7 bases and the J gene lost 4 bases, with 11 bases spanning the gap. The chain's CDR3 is CASNKPGNQPQHF. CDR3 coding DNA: TGTGCCAGTAATAAACCGGGGAATCAGCCCCAGCATTTT.

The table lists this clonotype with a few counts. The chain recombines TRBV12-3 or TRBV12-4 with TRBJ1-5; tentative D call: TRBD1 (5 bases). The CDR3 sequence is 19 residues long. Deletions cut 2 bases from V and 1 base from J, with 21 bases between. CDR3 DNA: TGTGCCAGCAGTTTATACCCCCTCGCCACGGGGGGGAGCAATCAGCCCCAGCATTTT. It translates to CASSLYPLATGGSNQPQHF.

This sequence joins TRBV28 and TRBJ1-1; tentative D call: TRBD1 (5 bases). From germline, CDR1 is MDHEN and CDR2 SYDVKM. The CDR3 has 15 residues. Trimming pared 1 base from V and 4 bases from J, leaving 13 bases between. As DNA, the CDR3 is TGTGCCAGCAGTTTATTGAGGTTAAGGGGCACTGAAGCTTTCTTT. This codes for CASSLLRLRGTEAFF. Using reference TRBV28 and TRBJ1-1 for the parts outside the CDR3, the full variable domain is DVKVTQSSRYLVKRTGEKVFLECVQDMDHENMFWYRQDPGLGLRLIYFSYDVKMKEKGDIPEGYSVSREKKERFSLILESASTNQTSMYLCASSLLRLRGTEAFFGQGTRLTVV.

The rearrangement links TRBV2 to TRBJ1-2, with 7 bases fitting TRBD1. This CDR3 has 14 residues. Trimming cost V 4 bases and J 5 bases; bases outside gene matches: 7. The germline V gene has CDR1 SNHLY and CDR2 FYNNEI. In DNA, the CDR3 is TGTGCCAGCAGTGCGTCGGGACAGACTTATGGCTACACCTTC. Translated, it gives CASSASGQTYGYTF.

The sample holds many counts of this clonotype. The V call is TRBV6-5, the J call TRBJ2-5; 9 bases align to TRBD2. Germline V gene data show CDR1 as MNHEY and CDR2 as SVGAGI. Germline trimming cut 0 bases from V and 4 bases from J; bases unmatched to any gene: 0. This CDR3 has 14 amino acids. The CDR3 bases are TGTGCCAGCAGTTACTCAGCGGGAGGAGAGACCCAGTACTTC. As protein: CASSYSAGGETQYF.

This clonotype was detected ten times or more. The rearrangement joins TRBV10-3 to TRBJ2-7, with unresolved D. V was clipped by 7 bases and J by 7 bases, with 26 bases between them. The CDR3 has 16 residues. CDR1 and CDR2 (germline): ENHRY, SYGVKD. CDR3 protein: CAITSLSPLKRGEQYF. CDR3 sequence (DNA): TGTGCCATCACCTCCCTCAGTCCGTTAAAGCGTGGGGAGCAGTACTTC.

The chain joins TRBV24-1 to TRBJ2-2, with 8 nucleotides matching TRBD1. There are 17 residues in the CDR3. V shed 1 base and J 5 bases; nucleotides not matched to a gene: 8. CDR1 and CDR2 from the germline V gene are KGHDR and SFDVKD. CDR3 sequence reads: CATSDFPEDRATGELFF. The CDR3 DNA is TGTGCCACCAGTGATTTTCCAGAGGACAGGGCGACCGGGGAGCTGTTTTTT.

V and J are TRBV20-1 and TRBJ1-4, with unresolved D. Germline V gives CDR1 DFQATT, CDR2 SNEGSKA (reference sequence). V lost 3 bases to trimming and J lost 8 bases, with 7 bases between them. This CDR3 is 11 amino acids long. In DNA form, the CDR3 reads TGCAGTGCTAGGTCAAGGGAAAAACTGTTTTTT. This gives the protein CSARSREKLFF.

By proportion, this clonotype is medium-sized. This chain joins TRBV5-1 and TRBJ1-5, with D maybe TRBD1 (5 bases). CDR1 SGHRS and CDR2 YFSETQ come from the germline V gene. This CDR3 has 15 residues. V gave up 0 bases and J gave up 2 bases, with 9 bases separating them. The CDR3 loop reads CASSLGGSGNQPQHF. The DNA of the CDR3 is TGCGCCAGCAGCTTGGGGGGCTCTGGCAATCAGCCCCAGCATTTT.

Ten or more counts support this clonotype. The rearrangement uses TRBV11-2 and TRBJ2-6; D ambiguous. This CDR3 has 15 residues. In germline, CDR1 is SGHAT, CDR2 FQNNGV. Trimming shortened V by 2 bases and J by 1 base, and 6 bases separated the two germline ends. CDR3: CASSLFSSGANVLTF. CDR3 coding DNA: TGTGCCAGCAGCTTATTTAGTTCTGGGGCCAACGTCCTGACTTTC.

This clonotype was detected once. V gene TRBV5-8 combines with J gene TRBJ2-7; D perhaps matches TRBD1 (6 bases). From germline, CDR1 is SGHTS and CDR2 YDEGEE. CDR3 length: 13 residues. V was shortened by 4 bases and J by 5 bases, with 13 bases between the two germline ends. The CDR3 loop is CASSLQGTDEQYF. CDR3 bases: TGTGCCAGCAGCCTACAGGGTACCGACGAGCAGTACTTC.

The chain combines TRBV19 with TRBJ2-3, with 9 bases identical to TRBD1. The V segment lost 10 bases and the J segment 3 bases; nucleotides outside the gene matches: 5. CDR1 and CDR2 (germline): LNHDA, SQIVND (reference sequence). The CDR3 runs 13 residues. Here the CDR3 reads CATRDRATDTQYF. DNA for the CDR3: TGTGCCACCCGGGACAGGGCGACAGATACGCAGTATTTT.

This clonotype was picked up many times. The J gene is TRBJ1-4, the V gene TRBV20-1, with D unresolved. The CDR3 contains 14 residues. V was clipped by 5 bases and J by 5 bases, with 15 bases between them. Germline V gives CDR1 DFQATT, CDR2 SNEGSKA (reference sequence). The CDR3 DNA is TGCAGTGCTCCCCCTGGGATCACGAATGAAAAACTGTTTTTT. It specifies CSAPPGITNEKLFF.

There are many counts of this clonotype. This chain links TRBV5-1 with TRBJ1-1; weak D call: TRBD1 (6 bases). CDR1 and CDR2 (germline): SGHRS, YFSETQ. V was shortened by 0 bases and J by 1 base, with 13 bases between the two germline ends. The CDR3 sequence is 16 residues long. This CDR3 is CASSLGDTGWNTEAFF. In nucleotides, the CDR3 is TGCGCCAGCAGCTTGGGGGACACGGGGTGGAACACTGAAGCTTTCTTT.

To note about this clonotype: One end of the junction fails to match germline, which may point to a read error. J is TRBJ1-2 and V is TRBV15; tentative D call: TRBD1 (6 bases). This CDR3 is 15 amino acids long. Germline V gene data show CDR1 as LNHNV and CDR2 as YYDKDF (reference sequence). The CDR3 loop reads CATSLHGGWNCGYTF. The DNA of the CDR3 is TGTGCCACCAGTCTCCACGGGGGCTGGAACTGTGGCTACACCTTC.

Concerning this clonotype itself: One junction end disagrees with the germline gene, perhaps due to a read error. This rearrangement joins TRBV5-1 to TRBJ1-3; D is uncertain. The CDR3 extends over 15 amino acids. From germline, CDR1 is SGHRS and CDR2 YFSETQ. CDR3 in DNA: TGCGCCAGCAGCAACACAGAAGCCTCTGGAAACACCATACATTTT. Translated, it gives CASSNTEASGNTIHF. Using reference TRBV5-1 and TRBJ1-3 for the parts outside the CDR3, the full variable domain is KAGVTQTPRYLIKTRGQQVTLSCSPISGHRSVSWYQQTPGQGLQFLFEYFSETQRNKGNFPGRFSGRQFSNSRSEMNVSTLELGDSALYLCASSNTEASGNTIHFGEGSWLTVV.

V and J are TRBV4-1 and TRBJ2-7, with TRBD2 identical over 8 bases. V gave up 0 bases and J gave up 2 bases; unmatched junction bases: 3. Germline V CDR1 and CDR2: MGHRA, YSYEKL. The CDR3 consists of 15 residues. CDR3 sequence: CASSQESSGTYEQYF. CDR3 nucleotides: TGCGCCAGCAGCCAAGAGAGTAGCGGGACCTACGAGCAGTACTTC.

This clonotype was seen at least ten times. CDR3 sequence: CASSPPDSPLHF. CDR3 in DNA: TGTGCCAGCTCACCACCAGACTCACCCCTCCACTTT. The chain employs TRBV18 and TRBJ1-6; D gene unclear. Trimming shortened V by 0 bases and J by 10 bases, and 4 bases separated the two germline ends. Germline V gene sequence: CDR1 KGHSH, CDR2 LQKENI. CDR3 length: 12 amino acids.

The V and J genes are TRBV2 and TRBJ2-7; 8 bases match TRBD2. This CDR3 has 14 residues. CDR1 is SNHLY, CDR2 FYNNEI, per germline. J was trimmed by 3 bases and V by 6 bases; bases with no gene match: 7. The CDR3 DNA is TGTGCCAGCAGGGAGGGACTAGGCTACTACGAGCAGTACTTC. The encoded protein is CASREGLGYYEQYF.

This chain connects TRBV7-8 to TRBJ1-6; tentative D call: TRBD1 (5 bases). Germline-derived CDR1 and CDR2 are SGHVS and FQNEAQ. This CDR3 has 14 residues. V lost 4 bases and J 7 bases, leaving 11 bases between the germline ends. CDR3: CASSSVGDNSPLHF. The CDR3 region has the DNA TGTGCCAGCAGCTCGGTCGGGGACAATTCACCCCTCCACTTT.

The CDR3 here is CASSSGLASYEQYF. The DNA of the CDR3 is TGTGCCAGCAGCTCGGGACTAGCATCCTACGAGCAGTACTTC. The rearrangement joins TRBV5-6 to TRBJ2-7, with 9 bases aligning to TRBD2. Germline V gene data show CDR1 as SGHDT and CDR2 as YYEEEE. This CDR3 has 14 amino acids. V gave up 3 bases and J gave up 1 base; unmatched junction bases: 2.

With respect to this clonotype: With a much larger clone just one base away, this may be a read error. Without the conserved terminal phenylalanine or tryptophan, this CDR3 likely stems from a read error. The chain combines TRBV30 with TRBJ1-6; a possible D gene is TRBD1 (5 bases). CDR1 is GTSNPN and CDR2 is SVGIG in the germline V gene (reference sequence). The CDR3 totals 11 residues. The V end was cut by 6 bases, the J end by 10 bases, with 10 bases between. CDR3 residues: CACGWGSPLHL. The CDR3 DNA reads TGTGCCTGTGGGTGGGGCTCACCCCTCCACCTT.

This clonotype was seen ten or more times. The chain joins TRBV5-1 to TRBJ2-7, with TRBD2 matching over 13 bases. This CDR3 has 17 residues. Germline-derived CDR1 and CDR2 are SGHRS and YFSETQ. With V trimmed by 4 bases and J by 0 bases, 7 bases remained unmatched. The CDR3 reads CASSPSTSGRTSYEQYF. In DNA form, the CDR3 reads TGCGCCAGCAGCCCCTCGACTAGCGGGAGGACCTCCTACGAGCAGTACTTC.

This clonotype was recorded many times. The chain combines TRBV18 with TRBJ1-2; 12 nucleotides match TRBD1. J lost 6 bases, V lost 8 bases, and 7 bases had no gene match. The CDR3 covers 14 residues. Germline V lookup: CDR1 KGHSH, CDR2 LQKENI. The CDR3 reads CASQAGQGADGYTF. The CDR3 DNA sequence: TGTGCCAGCCAGGCGGGACAGGGGGCGGATGGCTACACCTTC.

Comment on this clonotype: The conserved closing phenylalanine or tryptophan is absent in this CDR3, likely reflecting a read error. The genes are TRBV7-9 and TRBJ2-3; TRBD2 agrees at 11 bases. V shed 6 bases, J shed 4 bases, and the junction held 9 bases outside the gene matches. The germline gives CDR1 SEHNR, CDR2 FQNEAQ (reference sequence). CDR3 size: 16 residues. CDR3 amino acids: CASRLTIAGGSDTQYL. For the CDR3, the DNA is TGTGCCAGCAGACTTACTATAGCGGGAGGGTCAGATACGCAGTATCTT.

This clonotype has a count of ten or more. CDR3 protein: CASSLWPEGNAEAFF. In nucleotides, the CDR3 is TGTGCCAGCAGCTTATGGCCGGAAGGGAATGCTGAAGCTTTCTTT. The chain joins TRBV11-2 to TRBJ1-1; D unclear. CDR1 is SGHAT and CDR2 is FQNNGV in the germline V gene. V was trimmed by 2 bases and J by 6 bases, leaving 16 bases between them. The CDR3 extends over 15 amino acids.